The present T cell receptor beta chain was sequenced within a study of blood T cells in healthy people across ages (dated by TCRdb to about 2015). Notes on the research overall: In model experiments, template switching captured about one uniquely barcoded TCR beta cDNA molecule for every two T cells. Age-related changes in TCR beta repertoire diversity were measured in the study by deep sequencing normalized with unique cDNA molecular identifiers. Donors were grouped into four age groups: young (average 16 years), middle-aged (about 38), aged (around 56) and long-lived (approximately 78). To avoid experimental bias, donors of different ages were randomly spread across the sequencing lanes. The study analyzed two additional independent replicas of 1 million unique cDNA reads from the same blood draw for two donors, one aged 18 to 30 and one aged 80 or older.

Here is what the overall study found, with its caveats: Because the CMV infection status of the donors was unknown, age-related changes in expanded clonotypes may potentially have been confounded. As age increased, observed TCR beta diversity per million T cells dropped in a roughly linear way, and a significant reduction was already evident by age 40. Conclusive comparison of naive and antigen-experienced compartments was prevented by the profiling of bulk unsorted PBMCs. A strong correlation was found between observed TCR beta diversity and the percentage of naive T cells measured by flow cytometry. Estimates of total diversity based on one million sequenced T cells were regarded as lower bounds and as underestimates. Compared with the aged group, the long-lived group had more naive CD4+ T cells, fewer expanded clones and increased TCR diversity, a pattern suggesting age selection.

Donors were approximately 42 systemically healthy Caucasian individuals from Russia aged roughly 6 to 90 years. Each donor gave 9 to 10 milliliters of peripheral blood, collected into EDTA-treated Vacutainer tubes. Ficoll-Paque density-gradient centrifugation was used to isolate PBMCs, with at least 6.5 million per sample. Total RNA was extracted from PBMCs with Trizol reagent, with at least 6 micrograms obtained per sample. The percentages of naive CD45RAhigh/CD27high T cells were determined by flow cytometry on a PBMC aliquot from every donor. Libraries were constructed by 5' RACE. A second PCR of roughly 6 to 11 cycles was run with a J-beta primer mix and a sample-barcoded 5' primer. A unique molecular identifier was introduced onto each TCR beta cDNA molecule by a template-switch 5' adaptor carrying 12 random nucleotides. At least 3 million CDR3-containing paired-end reads were obtained from each sample. All of the RNA was converted into first-strand cDNA using the Mint cDNA synthesis kit, with a TRBC-specific oligonucleotide serving as the primer. All cDNA was treated with uracil-DNA glycosylase and then went through a first 18-cycle PCR with the universal primers M1SS and BC2_uni_R. On the study's bioinformatics: Normalization of each sample was performed by random selection of 1 million high-quality reads, each carrying a distinct molecular identifier. Instead of being binned into consensus sequences, reads with shared molecular identifiers were discarded. MiTCR, set to a Q25 quality threshold and the strictest error-elimination algorithm, was used for CDR3 identification, clonotype clustering and error correction. A nonparametric unseen species model with Euler transformation was used to estimate a lower bound on total TCR beta diversity. In-frame beta chains were kept once TCRdb had trimmed the public reads at Q25 with fastp and called clones with MiXCR. Rows with one shared CDR3 protein collapse into an entry with the most common genes and DNA. The V and J calls follow TCRdb's processing rather than the paper's. Counted in this sample were 1.5 million to 2 million distinct CDR3 sequences; roughly 43% of them appeared once. About 23% of the sample is taken by the ten largest.

This clonotype was recorded a few times. Its antigen target is currently unknown. The sample holds no much larger clone one base away, and base qualities are not on file. V gives up 6 bases and J gives up 5 bases, and the segment between their germline ends measures 12 bases. The CDR1 and CDR2 encoded by the germline V gene are SGHTA and FQGNSA. From the cysteine up to the phenylalanine, the CDR3 has a length of 13 residues. The only DNA kept is the CDR3, 39 bases in frame from the first base. Recombination linked TRBV7-2 to TRBJ2-3; too little of a D gene remains to name it. This clonotype was obtained from a human donor in good health. Specimen: blood. The encoded CDR3 is CASRTPGGDTQYF. The nucleotides read TGTGCCAGCAGGACTCCTGGTGGAGATACGCAGTATTTT.